The source of this TCR beta chain is a study of blood T cell repertoires in COVID-19. As for the study in general: PBMCs, B-cell-depleted T cells, or T cells provided the cDNA or gDNA that made up the material.

Methods used by the authors: Estimation of nucleated cell counts relied on the amplification of reference gene primers. Profiling relied on immunoSEQ multiplex PCR, and the TCRdb table lists in-frame clones only, not all of them. For V, J and clone size, that table is used; D and trimming come from the DNA. The table has some 310,000 clones, more than 75% seen once. Trimming took off 8 bases at V and 5 bases at J, with 21 bases between the two ends. Germline V gene lookup returns CDR1 SEHNR and CDR2 FQNEAQ (reference sequence). This CDR3 region has 16 residues. The J gene is TRBJ2-2, the V gene TRBV7-9, with a weak D call TRBD1 (6 bases). Sequencing was carried out using peripheral blood. The TCR comes from a man aged 50 to 60 with active or convalescent COVID-19. In DNA, the CDR3 is TGTGCCAGCGGTAAAGGGGGAGCGGAAAATACCGGGGAGCTGTTTTTT. Translation gives CASGKGGAENTGELFF. Complete variable domain (other parts from reference TRBV7-9 and TRBJ2-2): DTGVSQNPRHKITKRGQNVTFRCDPISEHNRLYWYRQTLGQGPEFLTYFQNEAQLEKSRLLSDRFSAERPKGSFSTLEIQRTEQGDSAMYLCASGKGGAENTGELFFGEGSRLTVL.